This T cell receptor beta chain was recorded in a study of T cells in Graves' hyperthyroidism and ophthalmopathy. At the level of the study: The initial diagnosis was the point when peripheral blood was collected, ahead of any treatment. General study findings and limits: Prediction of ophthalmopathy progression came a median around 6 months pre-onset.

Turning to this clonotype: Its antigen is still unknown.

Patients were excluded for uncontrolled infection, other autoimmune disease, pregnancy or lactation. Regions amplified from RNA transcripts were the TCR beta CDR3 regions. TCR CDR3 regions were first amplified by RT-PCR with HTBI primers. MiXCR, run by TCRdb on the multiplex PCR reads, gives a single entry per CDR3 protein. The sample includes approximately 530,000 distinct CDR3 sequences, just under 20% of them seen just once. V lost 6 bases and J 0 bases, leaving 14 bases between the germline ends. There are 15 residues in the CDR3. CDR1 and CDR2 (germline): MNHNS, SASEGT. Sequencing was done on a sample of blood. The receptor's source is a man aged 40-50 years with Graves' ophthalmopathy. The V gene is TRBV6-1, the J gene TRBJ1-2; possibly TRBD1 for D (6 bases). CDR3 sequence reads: CASSSGQTTNYGYTF. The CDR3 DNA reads TGTGCCAGCAGCTCAGGACAGACGACTAACTATGGCTACACCTTC.